The next 3 T cell receptor beta chains were all read from a single sample in a study of blood T cell repertoires in COVID-19. Sequenced by immunoSEQ multiplex PCR; TCRdb stores in-frame clones only, minus some. Here the sample spans tens of thousands of clones, roughly 85% being singletons. Sequencing was carried out using peripheral blood. These receptors all stem from a man aged 55-75 years with active or convalescent COVID-19.

Here the CDR3 DNA reads TGTGCCAGCAGTCCGGGGGTCACCGGGGAGCTGTTTTTT. It encodes CASSPGVTGELFF. This rearrangement joins TRBV12-3 or TRBV12-4 to TRBJ2-2, with TRBD2 as a possible D gene (6 bases). V was shortened by 5 bases and J by 4 bases, with 8 bases between the two germline ends. The CDR3 runs 13 residues.

This chain joins TRBV4-3 and TRBJ2-7, with 8 bases aligning to TRBD2. This CDR3 spans 15 amino acids. In germline, CDR1 is LGHNA, CDR2 YSLEER. The trim removed 0 bases at V and 4 bases at J, leaving 5 bases unmatched. The CDR3 sequence is CASSQDRGGAYEQYF. CDR3 coding DNA: TGCGCCAGCAGCCAAGATCGGGGGGGTGCTTACGAGCAGTACTTC.

The chain joins TRBV28 to TRBJ1-5; a weak D match, TRBD1 (5 bases). The germline V gene has CDR1 MDHEN and CDR2 SYDVKM. The CDR3 runs to 13 residues. V gave up 2 bases and J gave up 4 bases, with 6 bases separating them. CDR3 in DNA: TGTGCCAGCAGTTTAGCAGGGAATCAGCCCCAGCATTTT. Translating it yields CASSLAGNQPQHF.